This entry describes one TCR beta chain. Its antigen remains unidentified. Assay used: immunoSEQ multiplex PCR; TCRdb lists only in-frame clones, some missing. Of about 21,000 clones detected, approximately 74% appear once; the ten largest clones hold roughly 24%. These data come from a study of cytotoxic CD8 clonotypes in ibrutinib-treated CLL. The study, taken as a whole, reports: Whereas clonality rose at ibrutinib response, it declined toward baseline at progression. The clonality rise at ibrutinib response reflected private clonotype expansion. The study sampled sustained-remission and progressing patients at different times.

Trimming at V came to 1 base and at J to 1 base, leaving 0 bases not matched to a gene. The germline CDR1 and CDR2 sequences are SGHTA and FQGNSA. The CDR3 consists of 15 residues. V is TRBV7-2 and J is TRBJ2-1; TRBD2 aligns across 8 bases. This receptor was taken from a human donor with chronic lymphocytic leukemia. The specimen comprised PBMCs, sampled before ibrutinib treatment. For the CDR3, the DNA is TGTGCCAGCAGCTTAGTAGCGGGATCCTACAATGAGCAGTTCTTC. Translation: CASSLVAGSYNEQFF. Looking up the rest from reference TRBV7-2 and TRBJ2-1 gives the full variable domain: GAGVSQSPSNKVTEKGKDVELRCDPISGHTALYWYRQSLGQGLEFLIYFQGNSAPDKSGLPSDRFSAERTGGSVSTLTIQRTQQEDSAVYLCASSLVAGSYNEQFFGPGTRLTVL.